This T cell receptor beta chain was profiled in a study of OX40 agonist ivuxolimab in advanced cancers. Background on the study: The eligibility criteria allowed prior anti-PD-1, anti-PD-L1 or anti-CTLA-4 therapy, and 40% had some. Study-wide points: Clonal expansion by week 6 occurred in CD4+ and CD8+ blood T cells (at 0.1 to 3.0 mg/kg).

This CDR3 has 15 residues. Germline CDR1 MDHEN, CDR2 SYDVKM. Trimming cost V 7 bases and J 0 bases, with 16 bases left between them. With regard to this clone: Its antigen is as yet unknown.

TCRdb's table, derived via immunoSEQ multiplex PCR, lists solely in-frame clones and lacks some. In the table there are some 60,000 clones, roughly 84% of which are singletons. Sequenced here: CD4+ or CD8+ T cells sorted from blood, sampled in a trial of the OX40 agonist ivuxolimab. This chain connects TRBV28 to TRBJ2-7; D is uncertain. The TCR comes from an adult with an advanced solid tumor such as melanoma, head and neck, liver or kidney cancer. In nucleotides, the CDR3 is TGTGCCAGCAAAAAGTATGGAGCGAGCTCCTACGAGCAGTACTTC. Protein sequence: CASKKYGASSYEQYF. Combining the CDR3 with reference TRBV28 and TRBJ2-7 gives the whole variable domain DVKVTQSSRYLVKRTGEKVFLECVQDMDHENMFWYRQDPGLGLRLIYFSYDVKMKEKGDIPEGYSVSREKKERFSLILESASTNQTSMYLCASKKYGASSYEQYFGPGTRLTVT.